Listed below are T cell receptor beta chains from one sample, sequenced in a study of tumor and adjacent non-tumor tissue in lung cancer. TCRdb redid the calling of the multiplex PCR reads with MiXCR, one entry per CDR3 protein. The profile shows tens of thousands of distinct CDR3 sequences, roughly 80% of them singletons. The specimen sequenced was lung tumor tissue. The receptor source for this set is a woman aged 45-65 years with non-small cell lung cancer. CDR3s include the opening cysteine and the closing phenylalanine or tryptophan. The order of the fields is J gene, D gene, V gene, clone size, CDR3 DNA, CDR3 protein. D genes are given only for firm matches. Size values are once, few and many counts, or a class for expanded clones, and some rows have none.

>TRBJ2-1|TRBD1|TRBV7-8|NA
TGTGCCAGCAACATTAAACCGGGACAGGCTTTTTACAATGAGCAGTTCTTC
CASNIKPGQAFYNEQFF
>TRBJ2-6|NA|TRBV6-6|NA
TGTGCCAGCACCAAGGAGGCGTATTCTGGGGCCAACGTCCAGACTTTC
CASTKEAYSGANVQTF
>TRBJ1-5|NA|TRBV4-1|NA
TGCGCTAGCAGCCAAGAACCTTCTAGCGGAAGCACAGATACGCAGCATTTT
CASSQEPSSGSTDTQHF
>TRBJ2-5|NA|TRBV11-2|NA
TGTACTAGCCGCCCGACTGCGGCAGAGACCCAGTACTTC
CTSRPTAAETQYF
>TRBJ2-3|NA|TRBV7-8|many
TGTGCCAGCAGCCCACATCCTGTACGCACAGATACGCAGTATTTT
CASSPHPVRTDTQYF
>TRBJ2-6|NA|TRBV30|NA
TGTGCCTGTAGTAGAGGGACTGGGGCCAACGTCCTGACATTC
CACSRGTGANVLTF
>TRBJ2-3|NA|TRBV11-2|NA
TGTGCCAGCCGCCTCACCACCTCAGATACACAGTATTTT
CASRLTTSDTQYF
>TRBJ2-6|NA|TRBV20-1|once
TGCAGTGCTAGAGATCAAGTGGCAGGGGCCAACGTCCTGACTTTT
CSARDQVAGANVLTF
>TRBJ2-7|TRBD2|TRBV6-2/TRBV6-3|NA
TGTGCCAGCAGCTACACGGGCGGGGGGCACGAGCAGTACTTC
CASSYTGGGHEQYF
>TRBJ2-1|NA|TRBV11-2|NA
TGTGCCAGCAGCTTTATTGGTGGGCGTCGGGAGCAGTTATTC
CASSFIGGRREQLF
>TRBJ2-1|TRBD2|TRBV10-3|NA
TGTGCCATTAGTGAACCTAGCGGGAAGGGGAATGAGCAGTTCTTC
CAISEPSGKGNEQFF
>TRBJ2-5|NA|TRBV5-4|NA
TGTGCTAGCAGCATGGACTACTCACAAGAGACCCAGTACTTC
CASSMDYSQETQYF
>TRBJ1-1|TRBD1|TRBV7-3|NA
TGTGTCAGCAGACAGACAGGGGTTATTGAAGCTTTCTTT
CVSRQTGVIEAFF
>TRBJ2-2|NA|TRBV29-1|NA
TGCAGCGGGACTATCGGGAGTGTCGGGGGGCTGTTTTTT
CSGTIGSVGGLFF
>TRBJ2-7|TRBD1|TRBV20-1|NA
TGCAATGCTTCCACAGGGGTTGATTACGAGCAGTACTTC
CNASTGVDYEQYF
>TRBJ1-5|NA|TRBV11-2|NA
TGTGCCAGCAGCTCAGCGGGCCGAAGCAATCAGCCCCATCATTTT
CASSSAGRSNQPHHF
>TRBJ2-7|NA|TRBV29-1|NA
TGCAGTGTACAGGGTGGAGGAGATTCCTACGAGCAGTACTTC
CSVQGGGDSYEQYF
>TRBJ1-6|TRBD1|TRBV20-1|many
TGCAGTGCTAGAGCTTCAGGGGGCTCCCCTTTACCCCTCCACTTT
CSARASGGSPLPLHF
>TRBJ2-3|NA|TRBV20-1|NA
TGCAGTGCCTTACTAACGCTGATAGATACGCAGTATTTT
CSALLTLIDTQYF
>TRBJ2-3|NA|TRBV29-1|few
TGTGGCGCTCCGGGACTCCGAGCGGGTAGCACAGATACGCAGTATTTT
CGAPGLRAGSTDTQYF
>TRBJ1-3|TRBD1|TRBV12-3/TRBV12-4|medium-sized
TGTGCCAGCAGTTTAGGGACAGGCATCGCTGGAAACACCATATATTTT
CASSLGTGIAGNTIYF